This T cell receptor beta chain was identified during a study of blood T cell repertoires in COVID-19. Whole-study context: Nucleic acid was either cDNA or gDNA, and it came from T cells, B-cell-depleted T cells, or PBMCs.

This clone was found a few times. Other nucleotide sequences from this sample produce the same CDR3. In the authors' methods: Estimation of nucleated cell counts was performed using reference gene primer amplification. Sequenced by immunoSEQ multiplex PCR; TCRdb stores in-frame clones only, minus some. V and J calls plus clone size are reproduced from that table; the DNA served to infer D and trimming. The table shows roughly 230,000 clones, with approximately 83% occurring only once. Sequenced material: peripheral blood. The clonotype was recovered from a woman in her forties or fifties with acute or convalescent COVID-19.

CDR3: CSAGQEYEQYF. CDR3 nucleotides: TGCAGCGCGGGACAGGAGTACGAGCAGTACTTC. The J gene is TRBJ2-7, the V gene TRBV29-1, with 8 positions matching TRBD1. In germline, CDR1 is SQVTM, CDR2 ANQGSEA. V shed 7 bases, J shed 4 bases, and the junction held 3 bases outside the gene matches. The length of the CDR3 is 11 residues.